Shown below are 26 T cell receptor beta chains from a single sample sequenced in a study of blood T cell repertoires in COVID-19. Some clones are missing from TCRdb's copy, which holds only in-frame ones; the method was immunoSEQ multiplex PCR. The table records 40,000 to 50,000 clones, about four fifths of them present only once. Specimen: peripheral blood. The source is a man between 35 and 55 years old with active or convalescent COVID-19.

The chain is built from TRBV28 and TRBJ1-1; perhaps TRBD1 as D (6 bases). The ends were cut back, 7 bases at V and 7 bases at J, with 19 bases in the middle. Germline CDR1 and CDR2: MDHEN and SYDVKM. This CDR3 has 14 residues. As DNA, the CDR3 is TGTGCCAGCAATTCAGGGGCATCGGTACATGAAGCTTTCTTT. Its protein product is CASNSGASVHEAFF.

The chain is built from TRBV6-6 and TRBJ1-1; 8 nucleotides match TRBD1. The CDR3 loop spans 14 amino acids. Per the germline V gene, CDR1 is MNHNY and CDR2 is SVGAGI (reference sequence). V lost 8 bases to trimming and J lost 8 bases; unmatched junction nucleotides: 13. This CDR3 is CASRGSGGAWEAFF. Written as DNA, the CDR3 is TGTGCCAGCCGGGGGTCAGGGGGCGCGTGGGAAGCTTTCTTT.

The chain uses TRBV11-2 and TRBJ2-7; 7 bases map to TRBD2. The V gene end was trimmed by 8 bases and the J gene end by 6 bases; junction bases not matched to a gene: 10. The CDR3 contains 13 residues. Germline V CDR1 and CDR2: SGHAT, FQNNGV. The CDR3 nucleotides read TGTGCCAGCGGAGGCGGGGGTGGTTCCGAGCAGTACTTC. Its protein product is CASGGGGGSEQYF.

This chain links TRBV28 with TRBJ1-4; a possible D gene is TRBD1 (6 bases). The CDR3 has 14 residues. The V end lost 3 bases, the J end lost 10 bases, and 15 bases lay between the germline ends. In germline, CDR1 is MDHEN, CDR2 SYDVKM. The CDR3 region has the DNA TGTGCCAGCAGTTTTCTACAGGGCGTGGGAAAACTGTTTTTT. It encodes CASSFLQGVGKLFF.

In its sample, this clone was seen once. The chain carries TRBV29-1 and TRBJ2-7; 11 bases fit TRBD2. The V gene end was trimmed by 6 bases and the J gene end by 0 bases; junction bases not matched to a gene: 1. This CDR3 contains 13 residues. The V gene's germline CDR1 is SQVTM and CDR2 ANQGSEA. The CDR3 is CSVLAGASYEQYF. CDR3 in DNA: TGCAGCGTACTAGCGGGAGCCTCCTACGAGCAGTACTTC.

In nucleotides, the CDR3 is TGTGCCTGGAGTCACTTGGGGGGGATGTACACTGAAGCTTTCTTT. It specifies CAWSHLGGMYTEAFF. The V and J genes are TRBV30 and TRBJ1-1, with D perhaps TRBD1 (5 bases). There are 15 residues in the CDR3. Trimming stripped 2 bases from V and 3 bases from J, with 16 bases between. Germline CDR1 reads GTSNPN; CDR2 reads SVGIG (reference sequence).

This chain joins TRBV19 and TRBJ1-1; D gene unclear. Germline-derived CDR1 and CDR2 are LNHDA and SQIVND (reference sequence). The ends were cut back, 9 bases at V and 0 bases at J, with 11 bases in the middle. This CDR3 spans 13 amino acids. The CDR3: CASRGIMNTEAFF. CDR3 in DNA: TGTGCCAGCCGGGGTATAATGAACACTGAAGCTTTCTTT.

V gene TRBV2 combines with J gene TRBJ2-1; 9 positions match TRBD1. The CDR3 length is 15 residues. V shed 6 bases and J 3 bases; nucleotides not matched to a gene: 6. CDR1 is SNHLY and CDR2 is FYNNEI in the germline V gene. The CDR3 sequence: CASSRDRGSYNEQFF. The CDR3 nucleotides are TGTGCCAGCAGCCGCGACAGGGGGAGCTACAATGAGCAGTTCTTC.

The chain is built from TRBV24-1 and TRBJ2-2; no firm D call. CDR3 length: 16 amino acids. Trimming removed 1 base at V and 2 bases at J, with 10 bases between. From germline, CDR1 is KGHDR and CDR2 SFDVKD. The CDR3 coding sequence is TGTGCCACCAGTGATTTCTCCCAGTATAACACCGGGGAGCTGTTTTTT. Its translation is CATSDFSQYNTGELFF.

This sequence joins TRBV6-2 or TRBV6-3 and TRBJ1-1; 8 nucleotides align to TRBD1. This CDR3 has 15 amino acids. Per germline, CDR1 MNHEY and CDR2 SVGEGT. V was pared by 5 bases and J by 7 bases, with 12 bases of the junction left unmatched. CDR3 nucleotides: TGTGCCAGCAGTCCGATGCCTCTAGACAGGGGTGAAGCTTTCTTT. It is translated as CASSPMPLDRGEAFF.

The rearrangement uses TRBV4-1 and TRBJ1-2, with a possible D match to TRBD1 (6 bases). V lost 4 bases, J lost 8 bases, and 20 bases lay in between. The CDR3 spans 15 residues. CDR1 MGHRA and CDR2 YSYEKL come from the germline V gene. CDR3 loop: CASSRRDTEIGGYTF. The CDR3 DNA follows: TGCGCCAGCAGCCGCCGGGACACCGAAATAGGAGGCTACACCTTC.

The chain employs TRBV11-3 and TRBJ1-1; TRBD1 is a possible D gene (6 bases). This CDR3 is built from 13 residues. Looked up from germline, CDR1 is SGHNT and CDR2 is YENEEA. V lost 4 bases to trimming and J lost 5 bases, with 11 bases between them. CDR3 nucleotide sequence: TGTGCCAGCAGCTGGGACACAGGAACTGAAGCTTTCTTT. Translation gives CASSWDTGTEAFF.

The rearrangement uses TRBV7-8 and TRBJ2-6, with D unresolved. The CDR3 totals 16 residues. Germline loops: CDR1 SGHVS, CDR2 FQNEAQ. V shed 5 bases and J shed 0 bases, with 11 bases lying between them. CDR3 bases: TGTGCCAGCAGCCGAGACATCAGCTCTGGGGCCAACGTCCTGACTTTC. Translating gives CASSRDISSGANVLTF.

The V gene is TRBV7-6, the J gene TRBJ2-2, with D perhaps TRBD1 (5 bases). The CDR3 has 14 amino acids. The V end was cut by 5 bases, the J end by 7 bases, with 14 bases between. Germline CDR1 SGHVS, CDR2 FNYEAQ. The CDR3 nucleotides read TGTGCCAGCAGCGCTACAGGAAAAAACGGGGAGCTGTTTTTT. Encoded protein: CASSATGKNGELFF.

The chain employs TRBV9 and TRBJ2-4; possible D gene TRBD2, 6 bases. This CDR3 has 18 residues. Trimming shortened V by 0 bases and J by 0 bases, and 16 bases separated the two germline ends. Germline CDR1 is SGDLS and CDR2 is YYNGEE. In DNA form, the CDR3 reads TGTGCCAGCAGCGTAGAGGGTATAGCGGTACTAGCCAAAAACATTCAGTACTTC. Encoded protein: CASSVEGIAVLAKNIQYF.

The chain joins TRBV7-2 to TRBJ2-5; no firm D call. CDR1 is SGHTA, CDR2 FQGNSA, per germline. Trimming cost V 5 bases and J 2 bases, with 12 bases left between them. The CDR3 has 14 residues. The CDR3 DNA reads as TGTGCCAGCAGCGCCGACTGGGTACAAGAGACCCAGTACTTC. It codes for CASSADWVQETQYF. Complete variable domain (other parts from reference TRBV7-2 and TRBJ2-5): GAGVSQSPSNKVTEKGKDVELRCDPISGHTALYWYRQSLGQGLEFLIYFQGNSAPDKSGLPSDRFSAERTGGSVSTLTIQRTQQEDSAVYLCASSADWVQETQYFGPGTRLLVL.

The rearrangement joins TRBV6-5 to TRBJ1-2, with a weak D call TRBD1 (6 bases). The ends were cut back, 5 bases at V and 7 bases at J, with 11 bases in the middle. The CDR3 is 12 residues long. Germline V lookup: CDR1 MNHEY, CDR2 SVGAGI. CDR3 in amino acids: CASSPKGVGYTF. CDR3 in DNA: TGTGCCAGCAGTCCCAAGGGGGTTGGCTACACCTTC.

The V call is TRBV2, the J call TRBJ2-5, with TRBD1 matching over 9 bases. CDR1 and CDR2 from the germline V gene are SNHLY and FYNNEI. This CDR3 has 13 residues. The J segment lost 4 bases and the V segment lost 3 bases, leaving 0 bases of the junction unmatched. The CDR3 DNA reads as TGTGCCAGCAGTGAGACAGGGGGAGAGACCCAGTACTTC. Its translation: CASSETGGETQYF.

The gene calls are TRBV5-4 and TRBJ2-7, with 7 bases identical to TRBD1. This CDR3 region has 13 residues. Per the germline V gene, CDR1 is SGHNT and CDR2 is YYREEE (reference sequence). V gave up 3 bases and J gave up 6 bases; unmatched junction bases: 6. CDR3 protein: CASSSTGLGEQYF. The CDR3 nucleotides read TGTGCCAGCAGCTCGACAGGGCTGGGCGAGCAGTACTTC.

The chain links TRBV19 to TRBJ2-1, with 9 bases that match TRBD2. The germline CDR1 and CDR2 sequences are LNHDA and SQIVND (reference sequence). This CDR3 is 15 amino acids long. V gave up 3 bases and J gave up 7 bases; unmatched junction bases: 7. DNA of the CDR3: TGTGCCAGTAGTATTGATAGCGGGAGCTTAAATGAGCAGTTCTTC. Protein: CASSIDSGSLNEQFF.

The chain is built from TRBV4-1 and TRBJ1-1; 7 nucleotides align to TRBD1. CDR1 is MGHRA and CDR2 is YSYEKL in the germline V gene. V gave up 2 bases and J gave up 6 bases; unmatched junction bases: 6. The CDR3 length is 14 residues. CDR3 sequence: CASSQPHQGAEAFF. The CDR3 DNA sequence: TGCGCCAGCAGCCAACCTCACCAGGGGGCTGAAGCTTTCTTT.

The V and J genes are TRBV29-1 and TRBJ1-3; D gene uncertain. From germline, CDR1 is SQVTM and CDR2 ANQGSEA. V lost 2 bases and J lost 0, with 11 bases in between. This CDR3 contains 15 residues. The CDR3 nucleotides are TGCAGCGTTGAACAGCCGACTAGCTCTGGAAACACCATATATTTT. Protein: CSVEQPTSSGNTIYF.

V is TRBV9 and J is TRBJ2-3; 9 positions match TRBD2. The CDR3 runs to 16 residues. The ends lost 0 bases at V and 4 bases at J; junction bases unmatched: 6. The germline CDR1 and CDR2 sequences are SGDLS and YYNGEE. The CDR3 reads CASSVALTSGPDTQYF. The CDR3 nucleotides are TGTGCCAGCAGCGTAGCTCTGACTAGCGGCCCAGATACGCAGTATTTT.

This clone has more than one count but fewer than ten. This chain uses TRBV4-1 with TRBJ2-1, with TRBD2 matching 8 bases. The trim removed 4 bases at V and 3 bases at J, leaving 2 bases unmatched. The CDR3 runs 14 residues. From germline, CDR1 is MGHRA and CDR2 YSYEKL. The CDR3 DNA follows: TGCGCCAGCAGCCTTACTAGCGGCTACAATGAGCAGTTCTTC. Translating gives CASSLTSGYNEQFF.

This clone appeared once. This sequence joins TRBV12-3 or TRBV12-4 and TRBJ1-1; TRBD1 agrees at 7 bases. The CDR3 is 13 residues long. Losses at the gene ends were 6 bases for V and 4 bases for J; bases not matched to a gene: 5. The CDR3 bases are TGTGCCAGCAGGCCCGCAGGGGGCACTGAAGCTTTCTTT. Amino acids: CASRPAGGTEAFF.

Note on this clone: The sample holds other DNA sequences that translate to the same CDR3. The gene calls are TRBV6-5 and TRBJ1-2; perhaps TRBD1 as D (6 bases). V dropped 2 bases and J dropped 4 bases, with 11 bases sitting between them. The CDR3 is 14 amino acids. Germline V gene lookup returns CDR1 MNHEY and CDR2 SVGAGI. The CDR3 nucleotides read TGTGCCAGCAGTTACCGCGGACAGAGCTATGGCTACACCTTC. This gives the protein CASSYRGQSYGYTF.